This T cell receptor beta chain was identified in a study of cytomegalovirus exposure and HLA in healthy donors. This clone was observed a single time. Antigen unknown. Study outcomes and limitations: A later analysis by the authors found several of the most significant clusters apparently linked to common viral pathogens. A likely sequencing artifact accounted for one observed cluster of highly shared sequence variants.

When sampled, the donors appeared nominally healthy, though they likely had unrecorded immune exposures. There are 12 residues in the CDR3. Between the trimmed V and J ends, which lost 3 bases and 4 bases, there was a span of 10 bases. Germline V CDR1 and CDR2: GTSNPN, SVGIG (reference sequence). The PCR used 60 Vbeta and 13 Jbeta primers. Clones were read by immunoSEQ multiplex PCR, and TCRdb kept only the in-frame ones, dropping some. The data hold about 160,000 clones, with over 80% observed a single time. Sequenced material: PBMCs. The gene calls are TRBV30 and TRBJ2-7; D not resolved. The receptor's source is a girl aged 5 to 17 in good health and CMV-seropositive. The CDR3 reads CAWSSSVYEQYF. The DNA for the CDR3 is TGTGCCTGGAGCTCATCAGTATACGAGCAGTACTTC.